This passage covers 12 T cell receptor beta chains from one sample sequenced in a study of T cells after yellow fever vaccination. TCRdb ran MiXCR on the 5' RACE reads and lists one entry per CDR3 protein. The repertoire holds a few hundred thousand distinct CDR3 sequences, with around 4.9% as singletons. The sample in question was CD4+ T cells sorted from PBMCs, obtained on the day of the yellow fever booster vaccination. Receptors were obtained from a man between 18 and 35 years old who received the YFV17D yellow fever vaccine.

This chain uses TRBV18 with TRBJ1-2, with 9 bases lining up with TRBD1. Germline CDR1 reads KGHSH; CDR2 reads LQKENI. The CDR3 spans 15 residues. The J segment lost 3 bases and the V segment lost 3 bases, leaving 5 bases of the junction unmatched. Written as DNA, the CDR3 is TGTGCCAGCTCACCTGCCCGGACAGGGGACTATGGCTACACCTTC. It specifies CASSPARTGDYGYTF.

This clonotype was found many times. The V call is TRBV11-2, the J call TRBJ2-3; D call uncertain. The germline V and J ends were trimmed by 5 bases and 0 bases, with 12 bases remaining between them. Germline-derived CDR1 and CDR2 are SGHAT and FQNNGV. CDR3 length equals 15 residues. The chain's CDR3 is CASSPTGWSTDTQYF. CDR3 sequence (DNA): TGTGCCAGCAGCCCTACGGGTTGGAGCACAGATACGCAGTATTTT.

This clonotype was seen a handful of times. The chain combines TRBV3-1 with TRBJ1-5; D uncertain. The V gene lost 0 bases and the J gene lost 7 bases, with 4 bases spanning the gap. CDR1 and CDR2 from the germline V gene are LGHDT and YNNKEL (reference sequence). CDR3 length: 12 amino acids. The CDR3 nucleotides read TGTGCCAGCAGCCAAGATTCCCAGCCCCAGCATTTT. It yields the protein CASSQDSQPQHF. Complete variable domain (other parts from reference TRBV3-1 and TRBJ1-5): DTAVSQTPKYLVTQMGNDKSIKCEQNLGHDTMYWYKQDSKKFLKIMFSYNNKELIINETVPNRFSPKSPDKAHLNLHINSLELGDSAVYFCASSQDSQPQHFGDGTRLSIL.

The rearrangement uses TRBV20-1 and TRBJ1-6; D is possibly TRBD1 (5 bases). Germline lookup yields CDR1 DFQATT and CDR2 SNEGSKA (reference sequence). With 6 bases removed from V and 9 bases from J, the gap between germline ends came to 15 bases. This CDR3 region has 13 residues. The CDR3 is CSAPGEFGSPLHF. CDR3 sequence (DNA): TGCAGTGCGCCGGGGGAATTCGGTTCACCCCTCCACTTT.

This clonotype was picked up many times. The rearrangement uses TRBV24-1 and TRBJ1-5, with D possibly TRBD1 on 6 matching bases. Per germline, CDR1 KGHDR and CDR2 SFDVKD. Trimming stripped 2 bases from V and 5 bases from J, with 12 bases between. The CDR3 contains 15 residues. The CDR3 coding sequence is TGTGCCACCAGTGATTCTACAGGGTGGGATCAGCCCCAGCATTTT. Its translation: CATSDSTGWDQPQHF.

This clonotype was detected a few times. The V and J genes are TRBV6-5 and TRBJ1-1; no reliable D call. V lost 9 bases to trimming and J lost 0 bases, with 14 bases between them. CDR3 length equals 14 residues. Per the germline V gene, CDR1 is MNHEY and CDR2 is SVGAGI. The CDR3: CARGEPMLNTEAFF. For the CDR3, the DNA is TGTGCCAGGGGTGAGCCCATGCTGAACACTGAAGCTTTCTTT.

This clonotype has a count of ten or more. CDR3 residues: CASSQDRGTEAFF. In DNA form, the CDR3 reads TGCGCCAGCAGCCAGGACAGGGGCACTGAAGCTTTCTTT. V is TRBV4-3 and J is TRBJ1-1; 9 bases line up with TRBD1. CDR1 and CDR2 from the germline V gene are LGHNA and YSLEER. Trimming took 3 bases from V and 4 from J; bases not matched to a gene: 0. CDR3 length equals 13 residues.

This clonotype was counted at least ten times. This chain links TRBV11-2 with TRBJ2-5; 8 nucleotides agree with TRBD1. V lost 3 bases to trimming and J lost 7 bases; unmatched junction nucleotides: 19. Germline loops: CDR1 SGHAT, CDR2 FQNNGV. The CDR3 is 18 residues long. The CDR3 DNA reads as TGTGCCAGCAGCTTTTGGAGAGGCCGGGGACAGGAGGGGAGGACCCAGTACTTC. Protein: CASSFWRGRGQEGRTQYF.

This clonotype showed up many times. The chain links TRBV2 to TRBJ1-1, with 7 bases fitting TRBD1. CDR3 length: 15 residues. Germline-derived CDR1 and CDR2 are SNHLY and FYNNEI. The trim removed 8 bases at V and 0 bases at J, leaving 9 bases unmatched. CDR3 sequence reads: CASSGQGVMNTEAFF. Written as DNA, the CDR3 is TGTGCCAGCTCGGGGCAGGGGGTCATGAACACTGAAGCTTTCTTT.

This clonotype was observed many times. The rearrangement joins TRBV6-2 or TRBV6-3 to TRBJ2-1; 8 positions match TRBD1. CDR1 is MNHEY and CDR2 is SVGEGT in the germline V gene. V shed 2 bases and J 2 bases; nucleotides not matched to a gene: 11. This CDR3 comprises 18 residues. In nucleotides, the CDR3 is TGTGCCAGCAGTTACAGATTTCGGGACAGGCGAGCCTACAATGAGCAGTTCTTC. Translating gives CASSYRFRDRRAYNEQFF.

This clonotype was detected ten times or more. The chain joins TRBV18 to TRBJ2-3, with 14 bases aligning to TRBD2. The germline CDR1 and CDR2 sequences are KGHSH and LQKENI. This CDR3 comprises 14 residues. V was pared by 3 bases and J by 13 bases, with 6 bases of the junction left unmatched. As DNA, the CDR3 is TGTGCCAGCTCACCGACTAGCGGGGGGGCCCCGGAGTATTTT. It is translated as CASSPTSGGAPEYF.

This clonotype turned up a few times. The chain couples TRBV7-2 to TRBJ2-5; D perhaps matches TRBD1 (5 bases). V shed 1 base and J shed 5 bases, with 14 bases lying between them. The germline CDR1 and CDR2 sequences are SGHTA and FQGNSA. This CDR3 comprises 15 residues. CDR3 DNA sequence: TGTGCCAGCAGCTTAGTCGGCAGGGTGGCTGAGACCCAGTACTTC. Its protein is CASSLVGRVAETQYF. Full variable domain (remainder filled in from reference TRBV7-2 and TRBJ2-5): GAGVSQSPSNKVTEKGKDVELRCDPISGHTALYWYRQSLGQGLEFLIYFQGNSAPDKSGLPSDRFSAERTGGSVSTLTIQRTQQEDSAVYLCASSLVGRVAETQYFGPGTRLLVL.